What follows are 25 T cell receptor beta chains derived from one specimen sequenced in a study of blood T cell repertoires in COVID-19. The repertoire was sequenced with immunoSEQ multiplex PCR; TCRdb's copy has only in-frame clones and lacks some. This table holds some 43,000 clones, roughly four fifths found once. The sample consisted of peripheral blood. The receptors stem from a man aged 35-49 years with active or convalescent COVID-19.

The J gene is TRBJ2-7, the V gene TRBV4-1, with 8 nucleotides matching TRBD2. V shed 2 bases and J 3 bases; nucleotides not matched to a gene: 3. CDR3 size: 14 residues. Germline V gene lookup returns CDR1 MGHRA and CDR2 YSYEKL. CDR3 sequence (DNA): TGCGCCAGCAGCCAACCCCTAGCGGGCTACGAGCAGTACTTC. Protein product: CASSQPLAGYEQYF.

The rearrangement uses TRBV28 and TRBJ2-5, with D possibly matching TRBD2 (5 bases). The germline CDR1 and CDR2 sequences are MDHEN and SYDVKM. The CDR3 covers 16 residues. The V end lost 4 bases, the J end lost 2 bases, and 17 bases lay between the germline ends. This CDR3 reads CASSSLTTAFQETQYF. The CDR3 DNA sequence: TGTGCCAGCAGTTCGTTGACTACTGCATTTCAAGAGACCCAGTACTTC.

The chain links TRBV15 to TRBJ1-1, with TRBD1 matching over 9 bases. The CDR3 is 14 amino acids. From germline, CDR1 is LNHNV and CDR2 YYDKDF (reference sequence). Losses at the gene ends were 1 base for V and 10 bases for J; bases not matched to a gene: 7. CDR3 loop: CATSRATGGIRAFF. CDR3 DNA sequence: TGTGCCACCAGCAGAGCCACAGGGGGCATAAGAGCTTTCTTT.

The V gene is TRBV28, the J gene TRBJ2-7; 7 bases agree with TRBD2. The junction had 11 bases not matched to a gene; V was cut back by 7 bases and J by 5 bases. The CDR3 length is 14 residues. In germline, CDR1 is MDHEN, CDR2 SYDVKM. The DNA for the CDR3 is TGTGCCAGCATCGAGAGGACTAGAGGGGACGAGCAGTACTTC. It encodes CASIERTRGDEQYF.

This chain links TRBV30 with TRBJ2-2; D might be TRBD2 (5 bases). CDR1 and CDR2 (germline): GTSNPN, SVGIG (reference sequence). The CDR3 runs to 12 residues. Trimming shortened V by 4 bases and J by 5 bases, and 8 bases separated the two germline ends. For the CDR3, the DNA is TGTGCCTGGATTACGGGGACCGGGGAGCTGTTTTTT. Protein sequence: CAWITGTGELFF.

The CDR3 sequence is CASSQLGTAGNTIYF. The CDR3 DNA follows: TGCGCCAGCAGCCAGCTAGGGACAGCTGGAAACACCATATATTTT. The chain carries TRBV4-1 and TRBJ1-3; 7 nucleotides match TRBD1. The V gene's germline CDR1 is MGHRA and CDR2 YSYEKL. Unmatched junction bases numbered 4, after V lost 3 bases and J lost 2 bases. This CDR3 has 15 residues.

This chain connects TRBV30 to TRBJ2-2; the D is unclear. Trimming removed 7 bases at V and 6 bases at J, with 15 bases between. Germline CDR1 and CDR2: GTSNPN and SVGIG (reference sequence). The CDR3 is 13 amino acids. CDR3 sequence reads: CASTPQAPGELFF. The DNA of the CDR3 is TGTGCCTCTACGCCGCAGGCCCCCGGGGAGCTGTTTTTT.

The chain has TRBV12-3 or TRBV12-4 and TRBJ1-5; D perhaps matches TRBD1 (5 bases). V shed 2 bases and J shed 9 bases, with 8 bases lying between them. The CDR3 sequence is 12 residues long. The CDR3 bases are TGTGCCAGCAGTTTATGGGGCGGGCCCCAGCATTTT. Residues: CASSLWGGPQHF.

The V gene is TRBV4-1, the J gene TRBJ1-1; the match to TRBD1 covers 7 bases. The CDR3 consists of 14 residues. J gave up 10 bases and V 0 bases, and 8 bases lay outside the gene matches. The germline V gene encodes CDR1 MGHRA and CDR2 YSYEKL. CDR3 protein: CASSQEEQGVVAFF. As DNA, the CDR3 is TGCGCCAGCAGCCAAGAAGAGCAGGGGGTGGTAGCTTTCTTT.

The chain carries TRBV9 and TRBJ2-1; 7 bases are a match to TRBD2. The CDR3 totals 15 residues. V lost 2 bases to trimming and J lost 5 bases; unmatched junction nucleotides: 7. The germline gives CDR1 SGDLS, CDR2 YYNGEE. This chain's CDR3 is CASSVAGTTDNEQFF. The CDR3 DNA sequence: TGTGCCAGCAGCGTTGCCGGGACTACCGACAATGAGCAGTTCTTC.

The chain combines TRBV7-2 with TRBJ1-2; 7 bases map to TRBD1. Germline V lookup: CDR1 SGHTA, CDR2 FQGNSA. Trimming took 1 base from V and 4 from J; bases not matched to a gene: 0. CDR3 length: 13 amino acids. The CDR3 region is CASSLDRGYGYTF. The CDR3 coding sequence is TGTGCCAGCAGCTTAGACAGGGGCTATGGCTACACCTTC.

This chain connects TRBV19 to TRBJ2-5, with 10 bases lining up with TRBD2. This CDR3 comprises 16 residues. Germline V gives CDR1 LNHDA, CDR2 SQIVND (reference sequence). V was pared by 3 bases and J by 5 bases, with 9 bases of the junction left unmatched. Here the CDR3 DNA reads TGTGCCAGTAGTATCCAAAGGACTAGCGGAGGGGAGACCCAGTACTTC. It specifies CASSIQRTSGGETQYF.

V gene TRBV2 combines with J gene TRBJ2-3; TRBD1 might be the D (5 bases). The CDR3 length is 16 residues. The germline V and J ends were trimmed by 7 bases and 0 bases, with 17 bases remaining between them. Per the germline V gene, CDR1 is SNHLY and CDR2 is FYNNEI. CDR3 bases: TGTGCCAGCAAATGGGTGGGGCTACCAAGCACAGATACGCAGTATTTT. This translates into CASKWVGLPSTDTQYF.

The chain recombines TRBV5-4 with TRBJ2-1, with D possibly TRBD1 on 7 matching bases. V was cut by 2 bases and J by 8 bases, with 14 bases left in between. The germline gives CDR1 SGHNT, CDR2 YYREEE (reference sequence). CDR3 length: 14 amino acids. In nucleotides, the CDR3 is TGTGCCAGCAGCTTAGCAGGGGGGTTGGATGAGCAGTTCTTC. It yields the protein CASSLAGGLDEQFF.

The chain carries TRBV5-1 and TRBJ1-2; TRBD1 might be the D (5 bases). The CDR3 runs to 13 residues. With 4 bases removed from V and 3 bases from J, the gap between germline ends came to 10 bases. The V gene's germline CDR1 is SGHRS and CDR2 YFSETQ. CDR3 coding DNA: TGCGCCAGCAGCCTGGGACGGGACTATGGCTACACCTTC. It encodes CASSLGRDYGYTF.

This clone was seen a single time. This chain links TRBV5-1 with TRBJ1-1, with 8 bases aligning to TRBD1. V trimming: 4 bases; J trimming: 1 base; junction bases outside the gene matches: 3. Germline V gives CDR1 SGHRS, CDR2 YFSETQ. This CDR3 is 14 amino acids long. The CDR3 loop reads CASSGGQGNTEAFF. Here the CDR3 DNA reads TGCGCCAGCAGCGGAGGACAGGGGAACACTGAAGCTTTCTTT.

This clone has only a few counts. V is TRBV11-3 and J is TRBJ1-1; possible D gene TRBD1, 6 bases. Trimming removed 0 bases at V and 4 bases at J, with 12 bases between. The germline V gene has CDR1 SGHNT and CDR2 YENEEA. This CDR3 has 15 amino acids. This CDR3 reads CASSLDSQGFTEAFF. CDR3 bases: TGTGCCAGCAGCTTAGATTCCCAGGGGTTCACTGAAGCTTTCTTT.

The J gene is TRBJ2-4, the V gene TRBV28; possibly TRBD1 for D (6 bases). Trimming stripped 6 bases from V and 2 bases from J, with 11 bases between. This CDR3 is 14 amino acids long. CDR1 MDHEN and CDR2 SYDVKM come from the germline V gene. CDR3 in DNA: TGTGCCAGCAGCCCCCAGGGGTCCAAAAACATTCAGTACTTC. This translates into CASSPQGSKNIQYF.

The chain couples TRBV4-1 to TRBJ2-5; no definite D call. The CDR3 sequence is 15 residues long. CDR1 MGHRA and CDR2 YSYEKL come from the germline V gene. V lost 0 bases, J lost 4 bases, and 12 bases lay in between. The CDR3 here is CASSQDTVRRETQYF. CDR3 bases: TGCGCCAGCAGCCAAGATACCGTTAGAAGAGAGACCCAGTACTTC.

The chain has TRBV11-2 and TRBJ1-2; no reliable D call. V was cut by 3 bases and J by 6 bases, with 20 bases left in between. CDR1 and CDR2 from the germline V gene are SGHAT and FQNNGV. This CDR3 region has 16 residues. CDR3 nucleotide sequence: TGTGCCAGCAGCTTCCATCCGGCAGTGAGGTCGGATGGCTACACCTTC. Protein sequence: CASSFHPAVRSDGYTF.

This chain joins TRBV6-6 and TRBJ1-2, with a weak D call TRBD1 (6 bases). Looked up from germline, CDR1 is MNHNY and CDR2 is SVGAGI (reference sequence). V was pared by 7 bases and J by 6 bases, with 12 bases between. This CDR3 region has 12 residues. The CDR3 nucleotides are TGTGCCAGCAAGGACAGAGGCGATGGCTACACCTTC. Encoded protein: CASKDRGDGYTF.

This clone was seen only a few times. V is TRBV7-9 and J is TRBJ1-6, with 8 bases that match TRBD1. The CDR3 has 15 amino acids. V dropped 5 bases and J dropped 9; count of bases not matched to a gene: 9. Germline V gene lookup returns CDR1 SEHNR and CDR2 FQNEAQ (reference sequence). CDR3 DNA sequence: TGTGCCAGCAGCGATGGACAGGGTGTGGGTTCACCCCTCCACTTT. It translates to CASSDGQGVGSPLHF. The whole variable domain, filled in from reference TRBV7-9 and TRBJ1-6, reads DTGVSQNPRHKITKRGQNVTFRCDPISEHNRLYWYRQTLGQGPEFLTYFQNEAQLEKSRLLSDRFSAERPKGSFSTLEIQRTEQGDSAMYLCASSDGQGVGSPLHFGNGTRLTVT.

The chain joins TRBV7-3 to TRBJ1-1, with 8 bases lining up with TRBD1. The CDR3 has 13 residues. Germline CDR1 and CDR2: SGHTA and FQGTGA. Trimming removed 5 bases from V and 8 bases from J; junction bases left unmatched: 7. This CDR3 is CASSLDRDREAFF. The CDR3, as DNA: TGTGCCAGCAGCCTGGACCGGGACAGGGAAGCTTTCTTT.

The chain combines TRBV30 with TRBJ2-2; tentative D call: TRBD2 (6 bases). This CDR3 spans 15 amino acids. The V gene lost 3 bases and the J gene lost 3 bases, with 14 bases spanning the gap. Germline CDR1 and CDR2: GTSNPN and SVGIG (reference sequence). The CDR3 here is CAWRRRDLDTGELFF. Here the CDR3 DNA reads TGTGCCTGGAGAAGAAGGGACTTGGACACCGGGGAGCTGTTTTTT.

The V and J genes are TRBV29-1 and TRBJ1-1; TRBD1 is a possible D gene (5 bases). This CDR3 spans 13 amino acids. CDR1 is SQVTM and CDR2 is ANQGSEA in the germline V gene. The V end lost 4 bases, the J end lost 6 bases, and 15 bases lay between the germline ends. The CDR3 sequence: CSVVQGGGAEAFF. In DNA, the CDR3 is TGCAGCGTTGTCCAGGGCGGGGGGGCTGAAGCTTTCTTT.